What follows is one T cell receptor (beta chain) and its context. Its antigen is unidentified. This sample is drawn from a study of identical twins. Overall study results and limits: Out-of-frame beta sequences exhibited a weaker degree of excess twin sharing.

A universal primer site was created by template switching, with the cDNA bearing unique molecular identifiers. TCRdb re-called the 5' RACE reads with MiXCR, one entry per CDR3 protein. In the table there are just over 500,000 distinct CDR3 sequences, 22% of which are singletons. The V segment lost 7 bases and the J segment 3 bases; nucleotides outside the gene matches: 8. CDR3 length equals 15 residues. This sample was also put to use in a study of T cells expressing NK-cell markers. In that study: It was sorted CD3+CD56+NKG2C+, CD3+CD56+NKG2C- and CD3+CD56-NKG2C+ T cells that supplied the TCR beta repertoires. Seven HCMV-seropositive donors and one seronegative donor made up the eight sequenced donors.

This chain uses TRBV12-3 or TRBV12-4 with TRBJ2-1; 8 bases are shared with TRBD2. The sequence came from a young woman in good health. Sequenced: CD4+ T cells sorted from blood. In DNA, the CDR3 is TGTGCCAGCAAACACGGGAGGGATTACTACAATGAGCAGTTCTTC. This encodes CASKHGRDYYNEQFF.